The 17 T cell receptor beta chains listed next were all sequenced from one sample in a study of T cells after yellow fever vaccination (dated by TCRdb to between 2018 and 2020). The treatment or condition label on this specimen signifies: live attenuated yellow fever vaccine strain. The library came from 5' RACE. Sequencing relied on an Illumina NovaSeq 6000. TCRdb passed the public sequencing reads through fastp at Q25 and MiXCR, retaining productive beta sequences. Rows with one shared CDR3 protein collapse into an entry with the most common genes and DNA. For this sample there are about 300,000 distinct CDR3 sequences; around 8.6% appear just once. The ten largest clonotypes hold 3% to 4% of the sample. The sequencing used CD4+ T cells sorted from PBMCs, collected 5 days after the yellow fever booster vaccination. These receptors all come from a man aged 18 to 30 who received the YFV17D yellow fever vaccine.

This clonotype came up many times. V gene TRBV5-1 combines with J gene TRBJ2-1, with 8 bases lining up with TRBD2. This CDR3 has 16 residues. J was trimmed by 0 bases and V by 4 bases; bases with no gene match: 6. Germline V gene data show CDR1 as SGHRS and CDR2 as YFSETQ. CDR3 bases: TGCGCCAGCAGCCAGACTAGCGTAAGCTCCTACAATGAGCAGTTCTTC. It encodes CASSQTSVSSYNEQFF.

The chain joins TRBV19 to TRBJ2-6, with D uncertain. Germline V gives CDR1 LNHDA, CDR2 SQIVND (reference sequence). This CDR3 contains 13 residues. V lost 0 bases to trimming and J lost 3 bases, with 0 bases between them. CDR3 region: CASSIDGANVLTF. CDR3 DNA: TGTGCCAGTAGTATAGATGGGGCCAACGTCCTGACTTTC.

In this sample, this clonotype turned up a few times. This chain joins TRBV3-1 and TRBJ2-5; D gene uncertain. CDR3 length: 15 residues. The V end was cut by 4 bases, the J end by 3 bases, with 15 bases between. The germline V gene has CDR1 LGHDT and CDR2 YNNKEL (reference sequence). The CDR3 spells CASSLTDGYKETQYF. The CDR3 DNA reads as TGTGCCAGCAGCCTGACGGACGGGTATAAAGAGACCCAGTACTTC.

Many counts were recorded for this clonotype. CDR3 nucleotide sequence: TGTGCCAGCAGCCGATATAATTCACCCCTCCACTTT. The encoded protein is CASSRYNSPLHF. The chain couples TRBV7-9 to TRBJ1-6; the D is unclear. This CDR3 has 12 amino acids. In germline, CDR1 is SEHNR, CDR2 FQNEAQ (reference sequence). The ends were cut back, 5 bases at V and 4 bases at J, with 3 bases in the middle.

The CDR3 protein is CASSRTSGGVKNIQYF. The CDR3 DNA follows: TGTGCCAGCAGCCGGACTAGCGGGGGAGTCAAAAACATTCAGTACTTC. The chain is built from TRBV3-1 and TRBJ2-4, with 13 bases identical to TRBD2. The CDR3 totals 16 residues. The J segment lost 3 bases and the V segment lost 4 bases, leaving 3 bases of the junction unmatched. The germline gives CDR1 LGHDT, CDR2 YNNKEL (reference sequence).

This clonotype was counted ten times or more. The V gene is TRBV7-6, the J gene TRBJ2-2; 9 bases are a match to TRBD1. The CDR3 covers 15 residues. After removal of 1 base from V and 4 bases from J, the junction contained 1 base not matched to a gene. Germline CDR1 reads SGHVS; CDR2 reads FNYEAQ. The CDR3 sequence is CASSLGTGVTGELFF. CDR3 sequence (DNA): TGTGCCAGCAGCTTAGGGACAGGGGTCACCGGGGAGCTGTTTTTT.

This clonotype was detected ten times or more. The V gene is TRBV5-1, the J gene TRBJ1-2, with D maybe TRBD1 (6 bases). V shed 4 bases and J shed 0 bases, with 13 bases lying between them. In germline, CDR1 is SGHRS, CDR2 YFSETQ. The CDR3 has 15 residues. This chain's CDR3 is CASSHGQRPNYGYTF. As DNA, the CDR3 is TGCGCCAGCAGCCACGGACAGCGGCCTAACTATGGCTACACCTTC.

The V and J genes are TRBV6-6 and TRBJ2-7, with TRBD2 matching over 9 bases. The germline gives CDR1 MNHNY, CDR2 SVGAGI (reference sequence). Trimming removed 0 bases from V and 6 bases from J; junction bases left unmatched: 6. This CDR3 contains 15 residues. CDR3 nucleotide sequence: TGTGCCAGCAGTTACTCGGGACTAGCATCTGTCGAGCAGTACGTC. Translation: CASSYSGLASVEQYV.

In this sample, this clonotype turned up a few times. V and J are TRBV4-2 and TRBJ2-3, with 10 nucleotides matching TRBD1. The CDR3 is made up of 17 amino acids. Unmatched junction bases numbered 10, after V lost 3 bases and J lost 4 bases. Germline V gives CDR1 LGHNA, CDR2 YNFKEQ. DNA for the CDR3: TGTGCCAGCAGCCAGCGAGTGGGACAGGGGCCGTCAGATACGCAGTATTTT. This sequence encodes CASSQRVGQGPSDTQYF.

The sample holds a few counts of this clonotype. V usage is TRBV27 and J usage is TRBJ2-2; the match to TRBD1 covers 7 bases. With V trimmed by 6 bases and J by 6 bases, 10 bases remained unmatched. CDR3 length equals 15 residues. CDR1 and CDR2 (germline): MNHEY, SMNVEV (reference sequence). The chain's CDR3 is CASRLMTGIPGELFF. The CDR3 DNA follows: TGTGCCAGCAGATTGATGACAGGGATCCCCGGGGAGCTGTTTTTT.

The chain has TRBV18 and TRBJ2-7, with D maybe TRBD1 (6 bases). Germline assignment: CDR1 KGHSH and CDR2 LQKENI. Trimming shortened V by 4 bases and J by 1 base, and 14 bases separated the two germline ends. The CDR3 has 15 residues. The CDR3: CASSLSRGPSYEQYV. In nucleotides, the CDR3 is TGTGCCAGCTCACTTTCCAGGGGCCCTTCCTACGAGCAGTACGTC.

The genes are TRBV4-1 and TRBJ1-2; possibly TRBD1 for D (5 bases). Trimming stripped 2 bases from V and 0 bases from J, with 13 bases between. Looked up from germline, CDR1 is MGHRA and CDR2 is YSYEKL. CDR3 length: 16 residues. CDR3 protein: CASSQLDRSTNYGYTF. The CDR3 DNA follows: TGCGCCAGCAGCCAACTCGACAGATCTACTAACTATGGCTACACCTTC.

This clonotype was seen a few times. The rearrangement uses TRBV9 and TRBJ2-5; D may match TRBD1 or TRBD2 (5 bases each). The germline CDR1 and CDR2 sequences are SGDLS and YYNGEE. The germline V and J ends were trimmed by 1 base and 2 bases, with 18 bases remaining between them. CDR3 size: 17 residues. The CDR3 DNA is TGTGCCAGCAGCGTATCGGTGGGGATGGGGGATCAAGAGACCCAGTACTTC. Its protein product is CASSVSVGMGDQETQYF.

At least ten counts were recorded for this clonotype. The CDR3 coding sequence is TGCGCCAGCAGCCAAGATCTCAGGCGCGAGCAGTACGTC. Translating it yields CASSQDLRREQYV. This chain connects TRBV4-1 to TRBJ2-7; D ambiguous. Trimming removed 0 bases from V and 6 bases from J, with 9 bases in between. The CDR3 runs 13 residues. The germline gives CDR1 MGHRA, CDR2 YSYEKL.

This clonotype was picked up a small number of times. The gene calls are TRBV12-3 or TRBV12-4 and TRBJ1-1; D not resolved. The CDR3 is 12 residues long. V was pared by 5 bases and J by 8 bases, with 12 bases between. CDR3 loop: CASSPRSSEAFF. CDR3 coding DNA: TGTGCCAGCAGTCCCAGATCCAGCGAAGCTTTCTTT.

This clonotype has more than one count but fewer than ten. The gene calls are TRBV29-1 and TRBJ2-3; D is tentatively TRBD1 or TRBD2 (6 bases each). The CDR3 runs to 14 residues. Germline V gene data show CDR1 as SQVTM and CDR2 as ANQGSEA. The V and J ends lost 5 bases and 5 bases respectively, with 17 bases between them. The CDR3 reads CSVSQRGAGDTQYF. As DNA, the CDR3 is TGCAGCGTTTCACAAAGGGGGGCAGGAGATACGCAGTATTTT.

Only a few counts were recorded for this clonotype. The rearrangement joins TRBV7-2 to TRBJ1-4, with TRBD1 matching 9 bases. CDR1 is SGHTA, CDR2 FQGNSA, per germline. The CDR3 runs 15 residues. After removal of 5 bases from V and 7 bases from J, the junction contained 8 bases not matched to a gene. CDR3 nucleotides: TGTGCCAGCAGCGCCCACAGGGGGCCAAGTGAAAAACTGTTTTTT. Translated, it gives CASSAHRGPSEKLFF.